Listed below are T cell receptor beta chains from one sample, sequenced in a study of T cells after yellow fever vaccination. TCRdb recomputed calls from the 5' RACE reads with MiXCR, one row per CDR3 protein. The data hold hundreds of thousands of distinct CDR3 sequences, with around 8.6% observed a single time. This specimen consisted of CD4+ T cells sorted from PBMCs, obtained 5 days after the yellow fever booster vaccination. The receptor source for this set is a man between 18 and 35 years old who received the YFV17D yellow fever vaccine. CDR3s include the opening cysteine and the closing phenylalanine or tryptophan. The D gene is left open where the match is weak. Clone size is stated in some rows and not others, as once, few, many or a class when expanded.

J: TRBJ1-1; size: few; D: -; V: TRBV6-1; DNA: TGTGCCAGCAGTGAAGGGGCAGGGGTCAAAGCTTTCTTT; CDR3: CASSEGAGVKAFF
J: TRBJ2-7; size: many; D: TRBD1; V: TRBV7-8; DNA: TGTGCCAGCAGCTTCCGCGGGACAGGGGGCAACGAGCAGTACTTC; CDR3: CASSFRGTGGNEQYF
J: TRBJ2-7; size: many; D: -; V: TRBV6-1; DNA: TGTGCCAGCAGTGAATATGGGCGATCCTCCTACGAGCAGTACTTC; CDR3: CASSEYGRSSYEQYF
J: TRBJ2-4; size: many; D: TRBD1; V: TRBV7-6; DNA: TGTGCCAGCAGCTTAGCACGGGGACAGGGGAATCGGAACATTCAGTACTTC; CDR3: CASSLARGQGNRNIQYF
J: TRBJ2-5; size: many; D: -; V: TRBV4-2; DNA: TGTGCCAGCAGCCCAGGTCCGGGTCCCGAGGGAGAGACCCAGTACTTC; CDR3: CASSPGPGPEGETQYF
J: TRBJ2-1; size: -; D: TRBD2; V: TRBV5-1; DNA: TGCGCCAGCAGCGGTAGCGGGGGGATGTCCTACAATGAGCAGTTCTTC; CDR3: CASSGSGGMSYNEQFF
J: TRBJ1-5; size: -; D: -; V: TRBV21-1; DNA: TGTGCCAGCAGCAAAGACGCCACAGGGGGCATAAATCAGCCCCAGCATTTT; CDR3: CASSKDATGGINQPQHF
J: TRBJ2-1; size: -; D: -; V: TRBV28; DNA: TGTGCCAGCAGCCCCGCCCCGGTATCCTACAATGAGCAGTTCTTC; CDR3: CASSPAPVSYNEQFF
J: TRBJ1-1; size: -; D: -; V: TRBV6-2/TRBV6-3; DNA: TGTGCCAGCAGTTACTCGTTTTACGGTCGGGATTCTGAAGCTTTCTTT; CDR3: CASSYSFYGRDSEAFF
J: TRBJ2-1; size: -; D: -; V: TRBV20-1; DNA: TGCAGTGCTAGGGTCTCGGGGTTTCCCTACAATGAGCAGTTCTTC; CDR3: CSARVSGFPYNEQFF
J: TRBJ2-2; size: many; D: -; V: TRBV7-2; DNA: TGTGCCAGCAGCTTAATTGGAGGACCCGGGGAGCTGTTTTTT; CDR3: CASSLIGGPGELFF
J: TRBJ1-6; size: -; D: -; V: TRBV7-2; DNA: TGTGCCAGCAGCTTAGTTAGTTCGGGGGTCGGTTCACCCCTCCACTTT; CDR3: CASSLVSSGVGSPLHF
J: TRBJ1-6; size: few; D: TRBD1; V: TRBV7-2; DNA: TGTGCCAGCAGCGACCCCAGGGGGCGCGGTAATTCACCCCTCCACTTT; CDR3: CASSDPRGRGNSPLHF
J: TRBJ1-2; size: -; D: -; V: TRBV19; DNA: TGTGCCAGTACCCGGACGGAGGGTTTCGATGGCTACACCTTC; CDR3: CASTRTEGFDGYTF
J: TRBJ1-1; size: once; D: -; V: TRBV25-1; DNA: TGTGCCAGCAGTGAGACAGGAACGCGGAGAGCTTTCTTT; CDR3: CASSETGTRRAFF
J: TRBJ2-2; size: -; D: -; V: TRBV7-9; DNA: TGTGCCAGCAGCTTAGCGGGGCAGGGTGTGCGCACCGGGGAGCTGTTTTTT; CDR3: CASSLAGQGVRTGELFF
J: TRBJ1-4; size: few; D: -; V: TRBV7-9; DNA: TGTGCCAGCAGCCGCCCCAATGAAAAACTGTTTTTT; CDR3: CASSRPNEKLFF
J: TRBJ1-6; size: -; D: TRBD1; V: TRBV9; DNA: TGTGCCAGCAGCGTAGGACAGGGAGGGTATTCACCCCTCCACTTT; CDR3: CASSVGQGGYSPLHF
J: TRBJ1-5; size: -; D: -; V: TRBV4-3; DNA: TGCGCCAGCAGCCAAGGGACAGTAAATCAGCCCCAGCATTTT; CDR3: CASSQGTVNQPQHF
J: TRBJ1-2; size: few; D: TRBD1; V: TRBV7-2; DNA: TGTGCCAGCAGCCCGGACAGGTCCAATAACTATGGCTACACCTTC; CDR3: CASSPDRSNNYGYTF
J: TRBJ2-3; size: many; D: TRBD1; V: TRBV29-1; DNA: TGCAGCGTTCTGAGGACAGGGAAGGAGTATACGCAGTATTTT; CDR3: CSVLRTGKEYTQYF
J: TRBJ1-1; size: few; D: -; V: TRBV27; DNA: TGTGCCAGCAGTTTATACGACAGAGCAAAAGCTTTCTTT; CDR3: CASSLYDRAKAFF
J: TRBJ2-2; size: few; D: -; V: TRBV11-2; DNA: TGTGCCAGCAGCCAGCTACTATACGGGGAGCTGTTTTTT; CDR3: CASSQLLYGELFF
J: TRBJ2-1; size: -; D: -; V: TRBV7-6; DNA: TGTGCCAGCAGCTCATATGGCAGGGGCTCCTACAATGAGCAGTTCTTC; CDR3: CASSSYGRGSYNEQFF
J: TRBJ1-5; size: -; D: -; V: TRBV6-2/TRBV6-3; DNA: TGTGCCAGCAGTGGGGACAAGCAACGGAGTAATCAGCCCCATCATTTT; CDR3: CASSGDKQRSNQPHHF
J: TRBJ1-3; size: -; D: -; V: TRBV11-2; DNA: TGTGCCAGCAGCTTTTCGCGGGGCTCCGGAAACACCATATATTTT; CDR3: CASSFSRGSGNTIYF
J: TRBJ2-7; size: few; D: TRBD2; V: TRBV10-2; DNA: TGCGCCAGCAGGATATTTGGGACTAGCGGAAACTACGAGCAGTACTTC; CDR3: CASRIFGTSGNYEQYF
J: TRBJ2-3; size: -; D: -; V: TRBV28; DNA: TGTGCCAGCAGTTTGCCAGGAAGTAGTTCAGATACGCAGTATTTT; CDR3: CASSLPGSSSDTQYF
J: TRBJ1-3; size: few; D: TRBD1; V: TRBV9; DNA: TGTGCCAGCAGCTCGAGGGTCGGAGGGGGCGCCGGTGGAAACACCATATATTTT; CDR3: CASSSRVGGGAGGNTIYF
J: TRBJ2-2; size: few; D: -; V: TRBV5-1; DNA: TGCGCCAGCGCCGCCGTAGTTGGAACCGGGGAGCTGTTTTTT; CDR3: CASAAVVGTGELFF
J: TRBJ2-1; size: -; D: TRBD2; V: TRBV30; DNA: TGTGCCTGGAGTTATACTAGCGCCCTCAACAATGAGCAGTTCTTC; CDR3: CAWSYTSALNNEQFF
J: TRBJ1-3; size: many; D: -; V: TRBV10-3; DNA: TGTGCCATCAGTGCGTGGGCAGCGGCTAAAGAGGGAAACACCATATATTTT; CDR3: CAISAWAAAKEGNTIYF
J: TRBJ1-1; size: many; D: -; V: TRBV11-3; DNA: TGTGCCAGCAGTCGGGACATTAGGCGGGCTTTCTTT; CDR3: CASSRDIRRAFF
J: TRBJ1-6; size: -; D: -; V: TRBV5-1; DNA: TGCGCCAGCAGCTTGTTCAATTTCGATTCACCCCTCCACTTT; CDR3: CASSLFNFDSPLHF
J: TRBJ2-3; size: -; D: TRBD2; V: TRBV7-2; DNA: TGTGCCAGCAGGGCAGCGGGGGGGCCGGGAGGGAATACGCAGTATTTT; CDR3: CASRAAGGPGGNTQYF
J: TRBJ2-1; size: many; D: TRBD2; V: TRBV10-3; DNA: TGTGCCATCGCCCGTTCGGCCGGGAGGGATGAGCAGTTCTTC; CDR3: CAIARSAGRDEQFF
J: TRBJ1-6; size: -; D: TRBD1; V: TRBV4-1; DNA: TGCGCCAGCAGCCAGAAGGTCAGGGGGAGCCAGGGGGATAATTCACCCCTCCACTTT; CDR3: CASSQKVRGSQGDNSPLHF
J: TRBJ2-3; size: few; D: TRBD2; V: TRBV27; DNA: TGTGCCAGCAGTTTGCGGGGGGTGTATACGCAGTATTTT; CDR3: CASSLRGVYTQYF
J: TRBJ1-1; size: -; D: TRBD1; V: TRBV10-3; DNA: TGTGCCATACAGGGGATGAACACTGAAGCTTTCTTT; CDR3: CAIQGMNTEAFF
J: TRBJ2-1; size: few; D: -; V: TRBV5-1; DNA: TGCGCCAGCAGCTTTCTCGGTGGGGACAATTACAATGAGCAGTTCTTC; CDR3: CASSFLGGDNYNEQFF
J: TRBJ2-3; size: many; D: -; V: TRBV9; DNA: TGTGCCAGCAGCGTACAGTTGGGCACAGATACGCAGTATTTT; CDR3: CASSVQLGTDTQYF
J: TRBJ2-5; size: few; D: -; V: TRBV9; DNA: TGTGCCAGCAGCGTAGGGGGCAGGGGTCACCAAGAGACCCAGTACTTC; CDR3: CASSVGGRGHQETQYF
J: TRBJ1-2; size: -; D: -; V: TRBV29-1; DNA: TGCAGCGTTGAAGTGATAGGACGCCCTAACTATGGCTACACCTTC; CDR3: CSVEVIGRPNYGYTF
J: TRBJ1-2; size: -; D: TRBD1; V: TRBV5-4; DNA: TGTGCCAGCAGCCACCCGACAGGGGACTATGGCTACACCTTC; CDR3: CASSHPTGDYGYTF
J: TRBJ2-2; size: -; D: -; V: TRBV4-2; DNA: TGTGCCAGCAGCCAAGATCGAGGTGGGGGTGCCGGGGAGCTGTTTTTT; CDR3: CASSQDRGGGAGELFF
J: TRBJ1-6; size: -; D: -; V: TRBV2; DNA: TGTGCCAGCAGGGAGGACAGCTGGCGTTCACCCCTCCACTTT; CDR3: CASREDSWRSPLHF
J: TRBJ2-1; size: -; D: -; V: TRBV28; DNA: TGTGCCAGCAGCGACAGAGCACACTACAATGAGCAGTTCTTC; CDR3: CASSDRAHYNEQFF
J: TRBJ1-1; size: -; D: -; V: TRBV3-1; DNA: TGTGCCAGCAGCCAAGAAGTATTCGGGCTCTACTTT; CDR3: CASSQEVFGLYF
J: TRBJ1-1; size: few; D: -; V: TRBV20-1; DNA: TGCAGTGCTAGTAGGGGAGGAGACACTGAAGCTTTCTTT; CDR3: CSASRGGDTEAFF
J: TRBJ1-1; size: few; D: -; V: TRBV18; DNA: TGTGCCAGCTCACCGGCCCAGGGAATGGCAGCTTTCTTT; CDR3: CASSPAQGMAAFF
J: TRBJ2-5; size: many; D: TRBD1; V: TRBV28; DNA: TGTGCCAGCAGTTTACAGGGGGCATCGGAGACCCAGTACTTC; CDR3: CASSLQGASETQYF
J: TRBJ2-3; size: few; D: TRBD2; V: TRBV20-1; DNA: TGCAGTGCCCGGACTAGCGGGTCAGATACGCAGTATTTT; CDR3: CSARTSGSDTQYF
J: TRBJ2-2; size: few; D: -; V: TRBV5-1; DNA: TGCGCCAGCAGCTTGGCTCGACAGATCACCGGGGAGCTGTTTTTT; CDR3: CASSLARQITGELFF